These 32 T cell receptor beta chains were all obtained from the same sample, sequenced in a study of technical replicates of blood from a handful of donors. Repertoires were generated with immunoSEQ multiplex PCR, while TCRdb's copy carries only in-frame clones and drops some. The data show more than 65,000 clones, with roughly nine tenths seen just once and 0.37% held by the top ten. Sequenced sample: T cells isolated from PBMCs. The receptors here all came from a human donor in good health. Some clones in this sample may be carry-over from other donors' samples.

The chain uses TRBV5-1 and TRBJ1-1, with D maybe TRBD1 (5 bases). The CDR3 runs 16 residues. From germline, CDR1 is SGHRS and CDR2 YFSETQ. V lost 0 bases, J lost 1 base, and 13 bases lay in between. The CDR3 region is CASSLGAGRTNTEAFF. The DNA of the CDR3 is TGCGCCAGCAGCTTGGGGGCAGGGAGGACGAACACTGAAGCTTTCTTT.

V gene TRBV5-4 combines with J gene TRBJ2-7, with a weak D call TRBD1 (7 bases). V lost 6 bases to trimming and J lost 3 bases, with 19 bases between them. The CDR3 extends over 15 amino acids. The germline V gene has CDR1 SGHNT and CDR2 YYREEE (reference sequence). DNA of the CDR3: TGTGCCAGCATGGACCGTCGGCAGGGGGGCTACGAGCAGTACTTC. Its translation: CASMDRRQGGYEQYF.

The J gene is TRBJ1-3, the V gene TRBV29-1; D is undetermined. The germline V gene encodes CDR1 SQVTM and CDR2 ANQGSEA. Between the trimmed V and J ends, which lost 8 bases and 0 bases, there was a span of 17 bases. The CDR3 runs to 15 residues. The CDR3 DNA sequence: TGCAGCTATTACTACGGCTCCCCCTCTGGAAACACCATATATTTT. It translates to CSYYYGSPSGNTIYF.

The chain couples TRBV10-3 to TRBJ2-7; a weak D match, TRBD2 (7 bases). Trimming took 4 bases from V and 0 from J, leaving 16 bases between them. Germline CDR1 and CDR2: ENHRY and SYGVKD. CDR3 length: 16 residues. CDR3 sequence (DNA): TGTGCCATCAGTGGGGGGCGGGGGCTGAGCTCCTACGAGCAGTACTTC. This translates into CAISGGRGLSSYEQYF.

The V call is TRBV2, the J call TRBJ1-2, with D possibly TRBD1 on 5 matching bases. Trimming cost V 3 bases and J 3 bases, with 11 bases left between them. The CDR3 length is 14 residues. The germline V gene encodes CDR1 SNHLY and CDR2 FYNNEI. The CDR3 is CASSDSLGHYGYTF. The DNA of the CDR3 is TGTGCCAGCAGTGACAGTTTGGGGCACTATGGCTACACCTTC.

The chain joins TRBV5-1 to TRBJ2-2; D gene unclear. V lost 0 bases, J lost 8 bases, and 11 bases lay in between. The CDR3 covers 14 residues. Germline V gene data show CDR1 as SGHRS and CDR2 as YFSETQ. DNA of the CDR3: TGCGCCAGCAGCTTGGAACATTTTAAGGGGGAGCTGTTTTTT. It specifies CASSLEHFKGELFF.

The rearrangement uses TRBV7-9 and TRBJ2-3; TRBD1 agrees at 7 bases. CDR1 and CDR2 from the germline V gene are SEHNR and FQNEAQ (reference sequence). The CDR3 has 16 residues. J gave up 0 bases and V 2 bases, and 5 bases lay outside the gene matches. The CDR3 spells CASSLSRGLSTDTQYF. The CDR3 DNA reads as TGTGCCAGCAGCTTAAGTAGGGGGCTGAGCACAGATACGCAGTATTTT.

This clone was observed once. The gene calls are TRBV27 and TRBJ2-1, with D unresolved. CDR1 and CDR2 (germline): MNHEY, SMNVEV (reference sequence). Deletions cut 3 bases from V and 3 bases from J, with 3 bases between. CDR3 length: 12 amino acids. Written as DNA, the CDR3 is TGTGCCAGCAGTTTCAACTACAATGAGCAGTTCTTC. Amino acids: CASSFNYNEQFF.

This chain connects TRBV5-4 to TRBJ2-7; 7 bases agree with TRBD2. The ends lost 5 bases at V and 4 bases at J; junction bases unmatched: 15. This CDR3 contains 16 residues. Germline CDR1 and CDR2: SGHNT and YYREEE (reference sequence). DNA for the CDR3: TGTGCCAGCAGTCGTGTTGGGGTTCGGGGGGAATACGAGCAGTACTTC. Protein: CASSRVGVRGEYEQYF.

CDR3 nucleotides: TGTGCCAGTACCCTCCCGGGAGGGGCAACCGCCTATGGAAACACCATATATTTT. This sequence encodes CASTLPGGATAYGNTIYF. The chain uses TRBV19 and TRBJ1-3; D is perhaps TRBD1 (5 bases). CDR1 LNHDA and CDR2 SQIVND come from the germline V gene (reference sequence). Trimming removed 7 bases at V and 3 bases at J, with 25 bases between. There are 18 residues in the CDR3.

The J gene is TRBJ2-3, the V gene TRBV6-1; D might be TRBD1 (6 bases). The germline V and J ends were trimmed by 2 bases and 14 bases, with 17 bases remaining between them. There are 13 residues in the CDR3. Germline CDR1 is MNHNS and CDR2 is SASEGT. CDR3 DNA: TGTGCCAGCAGTGAATATTTAGGGGGAGTACCGTATTTT. Encoded protein: CASSEYLGGVPYF.

This clone was found once. CDR3 coding DNA: TGCGCCAGCAGCCAGAGGACTAGCGGGAGGTTTAGCTCCTACAATGAGCAGTTCTTC. This codes for CASSQRTSGRFSSYNEQFF. The chain employs TRBV4-1 and TRBJ2-1; 14 positions agree with TRBD2. Germline loops: CDR1 MGHRA, CDR2 YSYEKL. J was trimmed by 0 bases and V by 3 bases; bases with no gene match: 7. The CDR3 has 19 residues.

The genes are TRBV11-2 and TRBJ1-1; unclear D gene. V was shortened by 3 bases and J by 3 bases, with 14 bases between the two germline ends. Germline V gene sequence: CDR1 SGHAT, CDR2 FQNNGV. This CDR3 comprises 15 residues. DNA for the CDR3: TGTGCCAGCAGCTTTAACGAGAATTGGTACACTGAAGCTTTCTTT. This sequence encodes CASSFNENWYTEAFF.

The genes are TRBV28 and TRBJ2-2; tentatively, D is TRBD1 (5 bases). The CDR3 spans 18 residues. With 2 bases removed from V and 6 bases from J, the gap between germline ends came to 22 bases. Per the germline V gene, CDR1 is MDHEN and CDR2 is SYDVKM. CDR3 nucleotides: TGTGCCAGCAGTTTACTTGCCAACTCCGCAGGGTGGGCCGGGGAGCTGTTTTTT. Residues: CASSLLANSAGWAGELFF.

The chain recombines TRBV19 with TRBJ1-2; TRBD1 is a possible D gene (5 bases). Trimming took 7 bases from V and 3 from J, leaving 12 bases between them. The germline V gene has CDR1 LNHDA and CDR2 SQIVND (reference sequence). The CDR3 spans 13 residues. The CDR3 nucleotides are TGTGCCAGTACTGACAGCTACTACTATGGCTACACCTTC. Its translation is CASTDSYYYGYTF. Complete variable domain (other parts from reference TRBV19 and TRBJ1-2): DGGITQSPKYLFRKEGQNVTLSCEQNLNHDAMYWYRQDPGQGLRLIYYSQIVNDFQKGDIAEGYSVSREKKESFPLTVTSAQKNPTAFYLCASTDSYYYGYTFGSGTRLTVV.

The chain combines TRBV5-6 with TRBJ1-1; TRBD1 agrees at 8 bases. V lost 3 bases and J lost 5; bases outside the gene matches: 9. The germline V gene has CDR1 SGHDT and CDR2 YYEEEE. The CDR3 extends over 15 amino acids. CDR3 residues: CASSYQQGGRTEAFF. CDR3 in DNA: TGTGCCAGCAGCTACCAACAGGGGGGAAGAACTGAAGCTTTCTTT.

This chain connects TRBV19 to TRBJ2-7, with 11 bases aligning to TRBD2. J was trimmed by 6 bases and V by 7 bases; bases with no gene match: 8. The germline V gene has CDR1 LNHDA and CDR2 SQIVND (reference sequence). The CDR3 consists of 14 residues. The CDR3 sequence: CASTVAGGPSEQYF. The CDR3 DNA sequence: TGTGCCAGTACAGTAGCGGGAGGGCCCAGCGAGCAGTACTTC.

V and J are TRBV2 and TRBJ1-4, with D maybe TRBD1 (6 bases). Deletions cut 4 bases from V and 8 bases from J, with 14 bases between. The CDR3 totals 14 residues. The germline CDR1 and CDR2 sequences are SNHLY and FYNNEI. CDR3 loop: CASSGRQVSEKLFF. The CDR3 DNA reads as TGTGCCAGCAGTGGAAGACAGGTTTCGGAAAAACTGTTTTTT.

The V call is TRBV5-6, the J call TRBJ2-1; no definite D call. Trimming took off 4 bases at V and 4 bases at J, with 18 bases between the two ends. Per germline, CDR1 SGHDT and CDR2 YYEEEE. This CDR3 contains 16 residues. The CDR3 region has the DNA TGTGCCAGCAGCCCTCCGAACAGATTTAGTTACAATGAGCAGTTCTTC. It encodes CASSPPNRFSYNEQFF.

On this clone itself: A read error may account for a junction end that differs from germline. The genes are TRBV15 and TRBJ2-3; D gene uncertain. The CDR3 runs to 15 residues. Looked up from germline, CDR1 is LNHNV and CDR2 is YYDKDF (reference sequence). Here the CDR3 DNA reads TGTGCCACCAGCAGAGAAAGTCTAGGCTGGAATACGCAGTACTTT. Amino acids: CATSRESLGWNTQYF.

This clone came up once. The V call is TRBV5-1, the J call TRBJ1-1, with 11 bases matching TRBD1. The germline gives CDR1 SGHRS, CDR2 YFSETQ. V dropped 4 bases and J dropped 5; count of bases not matched to a gene: 7. The CDR3 loop spans 15 amino acids. The CDR3 spells CASSPWTGGGTEAFF. The CDR3 DNA reads TGCGCCAGCAGCCCCTGGACAGGGGGCGGTACTGAAGCTTTCTTT. The full variable domain, rest sourced from reference TRBV5-1 and TRBJ1-1, is KAGVTQTPRYLIKTRGQQVTLSCSPISGHRSVSWYQQTPGQGLQFLFEYFSETQRNKGNFPGRFSGRQFSNSRSEMNVSTLELGDSALYLCASSPWTGGGTEAFFGQGTRLTVV.

This clone came up once. The chain uses TRBV5-6 and TRBJ2-1; 9 nucleotides agree with TRBD1. There are 16 residues in the CDR3. From germline, CDR1 is SGHDT and CDR2 YYEEEE. Losses at the gene ends were 0 bases for V and 8 bases for J; bases not matched to a gene: 9. The CDR3 is CASSLAGTGWSDEQFF. The CDR3 DNA reads as TGTGCCAGCAGCTTGGCCGGGACAGGGTGGAGTGATGAGCAGTTCTTC.

The chain combines TRBV5-5 with TRBJ1-2, with D possibly TRBD1 on 6 matching bases. The germline CDR1 and CDR2 sequences are SGHKS and YYEKEE (reference sequence). Trimming shortened V by 4 bases and J by 1 base, and 11 bases separated the two germline ends. The length of the CDR3 is 14 residues. The CDR3 sequence: CASSLGGNNYGYTF. In DNA, the CDR3 is TGTGCCAGCAGCCTAGGGGGAAATAACTATGGCTACACCTTC. Full variable domain (outside the CDR3, taken from reference TRBV5-5 and TRBJ1-2): DAGVTQSPTHLIKTRGQQVTLRCSPISGHKSVSWYQQVLGQGPQFIFQYYEKEERGRGNFPDRFSARQFPNYSSELNVNALLLGDSALYLCASSLGGNNYGYTFGSGTRLTVV.

Only one count was recorded for this clone. The chain carries TRBV6-6 and TRBJ2-5; 15 bases line up with TRBD2. The CDR3 is 16 residues long. V was pared by 5 bases and J by 5 bases, with 6 bases of the junction left unmatched. Germline CDR1 and CDR2: MNHNY and SVGAGI (reference sequence). CDR3 DNA: TGTGCCAGCAGTATGATCGGGACTAGCGGGAGGGAGACCCAGTACTTC. This encodes CASSMIGTSGRETQYF.

V usage is TRBV4-1 and J usage is TRBJ2-2, with TRBD2 matching over 8 bases. V shed 0 bases, J shed 6 bases, and the junction held 15 bases outside the gene matches. This CDR3 comprises 19 residues. Germline lookup yields CDR1 MGHRA and CDR2 YSYEKL. CDR3 sequence reads: CASSQDLDTRTSRPGELFF. The CDR3 nucleotides read TGCGCCAGCAGCCAAGACCTTGATACTCGGACTAGCCGTCCCGGGGAGCTGTTTTTT.

The CDR3 DNA reads as TGTGCCAGACCAATCCCGGGGGGACGGACGGGTGAAAAACTGTTTTTT. This sequence encodes CARPIPGGRTGEKLFF. The chain employs TRBV6-9 and TRBJ1-4, with D tentatively TRBD1 (5 bases). Germline-derived CDR1 and CDR2 are MNHGY and SVAAGI. Trimming removed 9 bases at V and 7 bases at J, with 24 bases between. The CDR3 totals 16 residues.

The gene calls are TRBV30 and TRBJ2-1; 10 bases align to TRBD2. Germline CDR1 GTSNPN, CDR2 SVGIG (reference sequence). CDR3 length: 12 residues. With 7 bases clipped from V and 12 bases from J, the junction kept 9 bases outside the gene matches. CDR3 sequence (DNA): TGTGCCTACCCTAGCGGGGGCGGGCGGCAGTTCTTC. Its protein is CAYPSGGGRQFF.

Here the CDR3 DNA reads TGTGCCAGCAGCGTAGAGGCCCGGAGGTCCGGGGAGCTGTTTTTT. It encodes CASSVEARRSGELFF. This chain links TRBV9 with TRBJ2-2, with D possibly being TRBD2 (5 bases). With 0 bases removed from V and 6 bases from J, the gap between germline ends came to 12 bases. The CDR3 length is 15 residues. Germline-derived CDR1 and CDR2 are SGDLS and YYNGEE. The full variable domain, completed using reference TRBV9 and TRBJ2-2, is DSGVTQTPKHLITATGQRVTLRCSPRSGDLSVYWYQQSLDQGLQFLIQYYNGEERAKGNILERFSAQQFPDLHSELNLSSLELGDSALYFCASSVEARRSGELFFGEGSRLTVL.

The chain uses TRBV9 and TRBJ2-6, with D hard to call. The CDR3 extends over 16 amino acids. V was clipped by 3 bases and J by 3 bases, with 13 bases between them. Germline V gene sequence: CDR1 SGDLS, CDR2 YYNGEE. This chain's CDR3 is CASSGILHSGANVLTF. CDR3 DNA: TGTGCCAGCAGCGGCATCCTCCATAGTGGGGCCAACGTCCTGACTTTC.

The chain joins TRBV10-3 to TRBJ1-1, with D perhaps matching TRBD1 (5 bases). This CDR3 has 15 residues. V lost 9 bases, J lost 3 bases, and 20 bases lay in between. From germline, CDR1 is ENHRY and CDR2 SYGVKD. CDR3 bases: TGTGCCATTACTCCCCGGGAGGGGCAGTACACTGAAGCTTTCTTT. Its protein is CAITPREGQYTEAFF.

The rearrangement joins TRBV5-1 to TRBJ1-2; D is unclear. The V gene lost 3 bases and the J gene lost 7 bases, with 16 bases spanning the gap. The CDR3 runs to 14 residues. Germline CDR1 and CDR2: SGHRS and YFSETQ. This chain's CDR3 is CASSYDGPGSGYTF. The CDR3 nucleotides are TGCGCCAGCAGCTATGACGGGCCGGGGAGTGGCTACACCTTC.

V and J are TRBV4-1 and TRBJ2-5; 12 bases line up with TRBD2. Trimming took 4 bases from V and 5 from J; bases not matched to a gene: 11. The germline CDR1 and CDR2 sequences are MGHRA and YSYEKL. This CDR3 comprises 17 residues. The CDR3 loop reads CASSPRLAGASLETQYF. The CDR3 coding sequence is TGCGCCAGCAGCCCCCGACTAGCGGGAGCTTCATTGGAGACCCAGTACTTC.